What follows is one T cell receptor beta chain and its context. The data are from a study of blood T cell repertoires in COVID-19. CDR1 is MDHEN, CDR2 SYDVKM, per germline. This CDR3 has 16 amino acids. V was shortened by 5 bases and J by 1 base, with 17 bases between the two germline ends. The repertoire was sequenced with immunoSEQ multiplex PCR; TCRdb's copy has only in-frame clones and lacks some. The repertoire consists of a few hundred thousand clones, with over 75% occurring once and the leading ten covering 1%. The chain recombines TRBV28 with TRBJ1-1, with a possible D match to TRBD1 (5 bases). The TCR sequence derives from a man aged 50 to 59 with active or convalescent COVID-19. Specimen: peripheral blood. The CDR3 reads CASSPSGWAANTEAFF. CDR3 sequence (DNA): TGTGCCAGCAGTCCCTCAGGGTGGGCGGCGAACACTGAAGCTTTCTTT.